This T cell receptor (beta chain) was obtained from a study of cytomegalovirus exposure and HLA in healthy donors. In germline, CDR1 is LGHNA, CDR2 YSLEER. V lost 2 bases, J lost 4 bases, and 8 bases stayed unmatched. The CDR3 is 16 residues long. The PCR made use of 60 Vbeta and 13 Jbeta primers. Clones were read by immunoSEQ multiplex PCR, and TCRdb kept only the in-frame ones, dropping some. In the table there are around 140,000 clones, about 87% of which are singletons. This sequence was found in a woman in her twenties or thirties in good health and CMV-seronegative. Material: PBMCs. V and J are TRBV4-3 and TRBJ1-2, with 9 bases aligning to TRBD1. CDR3 sequence reads: CASSQSGTGYPYGYTF. The CDR3 region has the DNA TGCGCCAGCAGCCAATCTGGGACAGGGTACCCCTATGGCTACACCTTC.